The 8 T cell receptor beta chains below all came from one sample that was sequenced in a study of T cell clones after liver transplantation. Profiled with immunoSEQ multiplex PCR; TCRdb holds only in-frame clones, not every one. The sample includes fewer than 70,000 clones, 71% seen only once; the top ten take 14% to 15%. The sample in question was CD4+ T cells from blood, obtained before liver transplant. The receptors derive from a human donor who received a liver transplant.

This clone appeared a few times. V gene TRBV28 combines with J gene TRBJ1-6; the match to TRBD1 covers 8 bases. V gave up 3 bases and J gave up 6 bases; unmatched junction bases: 4. CDR1 and CDR2 from the germline V gene are MDHEN and SYDVKM. The CDR3 extends over 15 amino acids. In DNA form, the CDR3 reads TGTGCCAGCAGTTTCACAACAGGGGGTAATTCACCCCTCCACTTT. It encodes CASSFTTGGNSPLHF.

The V call is TRBV7-7, the J call TRBJ2-7; a weak D match, TRBD1 (5 bases). The CDR3 sequence is 15 residues long. V gave up 1 base and J gave up 5 bases, with 15 bases separating them. Germline V lookup: CDR1 SSHAT, CDR2 FNYEAQ (reference sequence). CDR3 bases: TGTGCCAGCAGCTTAGAAGAGGCAGGGATCCACGAGCAGTACTTC. Translated, it gives CASSLEEAGIHEQYF.

The J gene is TRBJ2-6, the V gene TRBV10-2; a possible D gene is TRBD2 (5 bases). The germline CDR1 and CDR2 sequences are WSHSY and SAAADI. The CDR3 sequence is 16 residues long. Trimming shortened V by 4 bases and J by 4 bases, and 14 bases separated the two germline ends. The CDR3 sequence: CASSAGSGSGANVLTF. As DNA, the CDR3 is TGCGCCAGCAGTGCGGGGAGTGGTAGCGGGGCCAACGTCCTGACTTTC.

The rearrangement joins TRBV5-4 to TRBJ1-1, with 10 bases that match TRBD1. The germline gives CDR1 SGHNT, CDR2 YYREEE (reference sequence). CDR3 size: 14 residues. Losses at the gene ends were 4 bases for V and 6 bases for J; bases not matched to a gene: 6. DNA of the CDR3: TGTGCCAGCAGCCACCGGGACAGGGGACCTGAAGCTTTCTTT. It yields the protein CASSHRDRGPEAFF.

This clone was detected only a few times. The chain employs TRBV2 and TRBJ1-1, with 9 nucleotides matching TRBD1. V gave up 6 bases and J gave up 7 bases; unmatched junction bases: 6. The CDR3 contains 13 residues. The germline CDR1 and CDR2 sequences are SNHLY and FYNNEI. The CDR3 DNA reads TGTGCCAGCAGGGGACAGGGCTTACTTGAAGCTTTCTTT. Its protein product is CASRGQGLLEAFF.

A few counts support this clone. CDR3 sequence (DNA): TGTGCCAGCAGCCCAGGGTCCTCTAAAGGCTACACCTTC. This codes for CASSPGSSKGYTF. The rearrangement uses TRBV7-9 and TRBJ1-2; D is possibly TRBD1 (5 bases). The V end lost 5 bases, the J end lost 8 bases, and 15 bases lay between the germline ends. CDR1 is SEHNR, CDR2 FQNEAQ, per germline (reference sequence). This CDR3 contains 13 residues.

The V and J genes are TRBV30 and TRBJ1-3, with D possibly being TRBD1 (5 bases). CDR1 is GTSNPN, CDR2 SVGIG, per germline (reference sequence). CDR3 size: 13 residues. V shed 0 bases and J shed 8 bases, with 11 bases lying between them. The DNA for the CDR3 is TGTGCCTGGAGTGTGTTCAGGGCTGACACCATATATTTT. This codes for CAWSVFRADTIYF.

The table lists this clone with a few counts. The chain links TRBV5-1 to TRBJ2-7, with TRBD1 identical over 10 bases. Germline loops: CDR1 SGHRS, CDR2 YFSETQ. With 7 bases clipped from V and 6 bases from J, the junction kept 4 bases outside the gene matches. The CDR3 length is 12 residues. CDR3 sequence reads: CASWDRGGEQYF. CDR3 in DNA: TGCGCCAGCTGGGACAGGGGAGGCGAGCAGTACTTC.